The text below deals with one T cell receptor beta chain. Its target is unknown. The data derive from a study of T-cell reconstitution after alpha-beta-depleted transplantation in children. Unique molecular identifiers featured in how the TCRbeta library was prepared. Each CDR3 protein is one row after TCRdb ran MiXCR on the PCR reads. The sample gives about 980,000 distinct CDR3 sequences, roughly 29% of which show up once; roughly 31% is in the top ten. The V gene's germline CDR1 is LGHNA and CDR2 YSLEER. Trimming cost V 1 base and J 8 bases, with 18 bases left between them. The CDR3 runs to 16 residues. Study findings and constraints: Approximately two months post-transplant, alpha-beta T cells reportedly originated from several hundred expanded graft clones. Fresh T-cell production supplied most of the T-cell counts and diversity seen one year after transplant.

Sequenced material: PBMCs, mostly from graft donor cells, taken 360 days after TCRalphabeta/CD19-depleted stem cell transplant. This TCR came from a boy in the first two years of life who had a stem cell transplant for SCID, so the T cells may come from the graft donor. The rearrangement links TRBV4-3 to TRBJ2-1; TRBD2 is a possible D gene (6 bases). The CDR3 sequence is CASSQGAGLAGYEQFF. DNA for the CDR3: TGCGCCAGCAGCCAAGGGGCGGGATTAGCAGGGTATGAGCAGTTCTTC.